What follows are 29 T cell receptor beta chains derived from one specimen sequenced in a study of CD8 T cells in ankylosing spondylitis. TCRdb called the 5' RACE reads again in MiXCR, with one record for every CDR3 protein. The sample lists nearly 250,000 distinct CDR3 sequences, around 32% occurring once. Sequenced input: blood, either unsorted or a sorted T cell fraction (not recorded which). These receptors were taken from a male donor with ankylosing spondylitis or in good health (not recorded which).

The V and J genes are TRBV4-1 and TRBJ2-5; 9 nucleotides agree with TRBD2. The CDR3 consists of 15 residues. V dropped 3 bases and J dropped 2; count of bases not matched to a gene: 4. Per germline, CDR1 MGHRA and CDR2 YSYEKL. The CDR3 nucleotides read TGCGCCAGCAGCCACCTGACTAGCGGACAAGAGACCCAGTACTTC. Protein sequence: CASSHLTSGQETQYF.

This clonotype was detected a few times. The CDR3 reads CSALTGAAGGYTF. The CDR3 DNA reads TGCAGTGCCCTGACGGGGGCTGCGGGCGGCTACACCTTC. J is TRBJ1-2 and V is TRBV20-1; possibly TRBD1 for D (6 bases). The V gene's germline CDR1 is DFQATT and CDR2 SNEGSKA (reference sequence). This CDR3 is built from 13 residues. Trimming stripped 6 bases from V and 8 bases from J, with 19 bases between.

This clonotype was observed a few times. The chain employs TRBV5-5 and TRBJ2-1; D tentatively fits TRBD1 or TRBD2 (5 bases each). The CDR3 is 15 residues long. CDR1 is SGHKS, CDR2 YYEKEE, per germline (reference sequence). V was shortened by 5 bases and J by 6 bases, with 18 bases between the two germline ends. The CDR3 bases are TGTGCCAGCAGTCACGGGGCGCCCACTTTCAATGAGCAGTTCTTC. Its translation is CASSHGAPTFNEQFF.

This clonotype occurred a few times. V usage is TRBV29-1 and J usage is TRBJ2-7; maybe TRBD1 (8 bases). V was shortened by 6 bases and J by 7 bases, with 13 bases between the two germline ends. The CDR3 totals 11 residues. The V gene's germline CDR1 is SQVTM and CDR2 ANQGSEA. The CDR3 spells CSVNRGGEQYF. CDR3 bases: TGCAGCGTGAACAGGGGGGGGGAGCAGTACTTC.

This clonotype was counted only a few times. J is TRBJ2-5 and V is TRBV5-6; weak D call: TRBD1 (6 bases). Per the germline V gene, CDR1 is SGHDT and CDR2 is YYEEEE. V was trimmed by 1 base and J by 3 bases, leaving 13 bases between them. There are 15 residues in the CDR3. As DNA, the CDR3 is TGTGCCAGCAGCTTGACTCGTGGGGACAAAGAGACCCAGTACTTC. This encodes CASSLTRGDKETQYF.

V gene TRBV27 combines with J gene TRBJ1-2; tentative D call: TRBD1 (6 bases). This CDR3 contains 14 residues. Trimming took off 5 bases at V and 8 bases at J, with 18 bases between the two ends. Germline CDR1 and CDR2: MNHEY and SMNVEV (reference sequence). CDR3 amino acids: CASSPREGGGGYTF. CDR3 nucleotides: TGTGCCAGCAGTCCGCGGGAGGGAGGGGGAGGCTACACCTTC.

The V call is TRBV10-3, the J call TRBJ2-6; D remains unclear. Germline CDR1 ENHRY, CDR2 SYGVKD. Trimming left V 0 bases short and J 0 bases short, with 6 bases between. This CDR3 region has 16 residues. The CDR3 bases are TGTGCCATCAGTGAGTCGGACGGCTCTGGGGCCAACGTCCTGACTTTC. It yields the protein CAISESDGSGANVLTF.

The chain joins TRBV7-6 to TRBJ1-1; D is perhaps TRBD1 (6 bases). CDR1 is SGHVS, CDR2 FNYEAQ, per germline. The CDR3 covers 15 residues. The V end lost 5 bases, the J end lost 0 bases, and 13 bases lay between the germline ends. In nucleotides, the CDR3 is TGTGCCAGCAGCCGGGACACGGGTATGAACACTGAAGCTTTCTTT. Translated, it gives CASSRDTGMNTEAFF.

This chain uses TRBV24-1 with TRBJ2-5, with 7 bases that match TRBD1. This CDR3 is 13 amino acids long. V lost 7 bases and J lost 1; bases outside the gene matches: 2. Germline-derived CDR1 and CDR2 are KGHDR and SFDVKD. CDR3 nucleotide sequence: TGTGCCACCAGGGGGACAGCCCAAGAGACCCAGTACTTC. This translates into CATRGTAQETQYF.

This chain joins TRBV21-1 and TRBJ1-2; the table's D call, TRBD1, was not checked against the DNA. TRBV21-1 is given as a pseudogene. The CDR3 has 14 amino acids. CDR3 bases: TGTGCCAGCAGCATCTCCGTTGGGGGATGTGGCTACACCTTC. It specifies CASSISVGGCGYTF.

V is TRBV29-1 and J is TRBJ2-4; 10 bases match TRBD2. The CDR3 extends over 16 amino acids. Germline CDR1 SQVTM, CDR2 ANQGSEA. For the CDR3, the DNA is TGCTGTGCCGTTGCTAGCGGGGGTGAAGCCAAAAACATTCAGTACTTC. Its translation is CCAVASGGEAKNIQYF.

This clonotype occurred many times. The V gene is TRBV27, the J gene TRBJ1-2; 8 bases align to TRBD1. The V gene's germline CDR1 is MNHEY and CDR2 SMNVEV (reference sequence). This CDR3 comprises 15 residues. J lost 8 bases, V lost 6 bases, and 14 bases had no gene match. CDR3 sequence: CASSDPTRGLSGYTF. The CDR3 DNA is TGTGCCAGCAGCGATCCTACCAGGGGGCTAAGCGGCTACACCTTC.

Many counts were recorded for this clonotype. J is TRBJ2-1 and V is TRBV20-1; perhaps TRBD2 as D (7 bases). Per germline, CDR1 DFQATT and CDR2 SNEGSKA (reference sequence). Trimming left V 2 bases short and J 9 bases short, with 14 bases between. CDR3 length: 13 amino acids. The CDR3: CSARHTGGSEQFF. CDR3 in DNA: TGCAGTGCTAGACATACGGGGGGCTCTGAGCAGTTCTTC.

The genes are TRBV20-1 and TRBJ2-3; 11 nucleotides align to TRBD1. Germline loops: CDR1 DFQATT, CDR2 SNEGSKA (reference sequence). The CDR3 extends over 15 amino acids. After removal of 3 bases from V and 4 bases from J, the junction contained 6 bases not matched to a gene. The CDR3 DNA reads as TGCAGTGCTAGGCCTGGACAGGGGGCCGCAGATACGCAGTATTTT. It yields the protein CSARPGQGAADTQYF.

This clonotype was picked up a small number of times. This chain uses TRBV28 with TRBJ2-3; 10 bases align to TRBD1. J gave up 0 bases and V 4 bases, and 1 base lay outside the gene matches. Germline-derived CDR1 and CDR2 are MDHEN and SYDVKM. This CDR3 has 15 residues. CDR3 region: CASSSGQGSTDTQYF. As DNA, the CDR3 is TGTGCCAGCAGTTCGGGACAGGGGAGCACAGATACGCAGTATTTT.

This clonotype was counted a few times. The gene calls are TRBV5-8 and TRBJ2-2; no firm D call. CDR1 is SGHTS and CDR2 is YDEGEE in the germline V gene. Trimming cost V 4 bases and J 2 bases, with 18 bases left between them. This CDR3 is built from 17 residues. The CDR3 region has the DNA TGTGCCAGCAGCCCTGCAGCCGGAGTTCTAAACACCGGGGAGCTGTTTTTT. Its translation is CASSPAAGVLNTGELFF. Full variable domain (missing parts from reference TRBV5-8 and TRBJ2-2): EAGVTQSPTHLIKTRGQQATLRCSPISGHTSVYWYQQALGLGLQFLLWYDEGEERNRGNFPPRFSGRQFPNYSSELNVNALELEDSALYLCASSPAAGVLNTGELFFGEGSRLTVL.

CDR3 loop: CSANPGQATDTQYF. CDR3 sequence (DNA): TGCAGTGCTAACCCCGGCCAGGCCACAGATACGCAGTATTTT. The rearrangement uses TRBV20-1 and TRBJ2-3; D call uncertain. The CDR3 contains 14 residues. Germline values: CDR1 DFQATT, CDR2 SNEGSKA (reference sequence). With 4 bases removed from V and 2 bases from J, the gap between germline ends came to 13 bases.

This chain uses TRBV7-8 with TRBJ1-6; D not resolved. Per germline, CDR1 SGHVS and CDR2 FQNEAQ. V was shortened by 1 base and J by 0 bases, with 7 bases between the two germline ends. The CDR3 spans 16 residues. Here the CDR3 DNA reads TGTGCCAGCAGCTTAGGACGGAGCTCCTATAATTCACCCCTCCACTTT. This codes for CASSLGRSSYNSPLHF.

This clonotype came up many times. This chain uses TRBV20-1 with TRBJ2-7; D may be TRBD1 (6 bases). From germline, CDR1 is DFQATT and CDR2 SNEGSKA (reference sequence). V lost 0 bases and J 7 bases, leaving 16 bases between the germline ends. This CDR3 contains 14 residues. CDR3 coding DNA: TGCAGTGCTAGAGATCCCGGGACACCGAGGGAGCAGTACTTC. Translation gives CSARDPGTPREQYF.

This clonotype was seen a few times. The J gene is TRBJ2-2, the V gene TRBV20-1; 7 bases are shared with TRBD2. This CDR3 contains 16 residues. V shed 5 bases, J shed 0 bases, and the junction held 9 bases outside the gene matches. CDR1 and CDR2 from the germline V gene are DFQATT and SNEGSKA (reference sequence). In DNA form, the CDR3 reads TGCAGTGCTCGCCTAGCGGAATTCGCGAACACCGGGGAGCTGTTTTTT. It is translated as CSARLAEFANTGELFF.

This chain links TRBV29-1 with TRBJ2-1; D gene uncertain. This CDR3 is built from 11 residues. CDR1 SQVTM and CDR2 ANQGSEA come from the germline V gene. V gave up 8 bases and J gave up 4 bases, with 9 bases separating them. DNA of the CDR3: TGCAGCTTTAACAGTTACAATGAGCAGTTCTTC. This translates into CSFNSYNEQFF.

This clonotype was observed a handful of times. The chain joins TRBV7-3 to TRBJ2-1; D possibly corresponds to TRBD1 (5 bases). The CDR3 length is 13 residues. V lost 5 bases, J lost 10 bases, and 15 bases lay in between. The V gene's germline CDR1 is SGHTA and CDR2 FQGTGA. CDR3 DNA: TGTGCCAGCAGCCCCGCAGGGCCACGGGAGCAGTTCTTC. Translating gives CASSPAGPREQFF.

This clonotype was counted only a few times. The rearrangement joins TRBV10-3 to TRBJ2-5, with 11 bases matching TRBD2. The CDR3 contains 16 residues. Germline-derived CDR1 and CDR2 are ENHRY and SYGVKD. Trimming at V came to 3 bases and at J to 2 bases, leaving 5 bases not matched to a gene. CDR3 DNA sequence: TGTGCCATCAGTGACCCGGGACTAGCGGAACAAGAGACCCAGTACTTC. As protein: CAISDPGLAEQETQYF.

This chain links TRBV3-1 with TRBJ2-3; 10 nucleotides match TRBD2. CDR1 and CDR2 (germline): LGHDT, YNNKEL (reference sequence). Unmatched junction bases numbered 7, after V lost 1 base and J lost 6 bases. This CDR3 region has 16 residues. DNA of the CDR3: TGTGCCAGCAGCCAAGCTCTAGCGGGGGCGGTGGATACGCAGTATTTT. Amino acids: CASSQALAGAVDTQYF.

Points on this clonotype: The germline gene is not matched at one end of the junction; a read error may be the cause. The chain links TRBV7-7 to TRBJ2-5, with D perhaps TRBD2 (6 bases). CDR1 is SSHAT and CDR2 is FNYEAQ in the germline V gene (reference sequence). The CDR3 is made up of 15 amino acids. For the CDR3, the DNA is TGTGCTAGCAGCTTAGGAGGAGGGGTCGGGGAGACCCAGTACTTC. This gives the protein CASSLGGGVGETQYF.

The sample holds a few counts of this clonotype. This sequence joins TRBV29-1 and TRBJ2-3; TRBD2 matches at 8 bases. The germline V gene encodes CDR1 SQVTM and CDR2 ANQGSEA. There are 16 residues in the CDR3. Trimming at V came to 2 bases and at J to 0 bases, leaving 7 bases not matched to a gene. The DNA for the CDR3 is TGCAGCGTTGAATCTAGCGGGTTTCGTAGCACAGATACGCAGTATTTT. Its translation is CSVESSGFRSTDTQYF.

This clonotype was counted ten times or more. The CDR3 reads CSVAGSPGKTQYF. The DNA of the CDR3 is TGCAGTGTCGCGGGATCCCCTGGAAAGACCCAGTACTTC. The chain employs TRBV20-1 and TRBJ2-5; a possible D gene is TRBD2 (6 bases). Germline values: CDR1 DFQATT, CDR2 SNEGSKA (reference sequence). The CDR3 has 13 residues. Between the trimmed V and J ends, which lost 7 bases and 6 bases, there was a span of 18 bases.

This rearrangement joins TRBV5-1 to TRBJ2-7; tentatively, D is TRBD1 (6 bases). Germline CDR1 reads SGHRS; CDR2 reads YFSETQ. The V and J ends lost 7 bases and 6 bases respectively, with 11 bases between them. The CDR3 has 11 amino acids. The CDR3 bases are TGCGCCAGCGGGCAGGGGCGCGAGCAGTACTTC. Protein: CASGQGREQYF.

This clonotype was detected only a few times. This sequence joins TRBV5-5 and TRBJ2-7; 11 positions agree with TRBD2. CDR3 length: 15 residues. The V gene's germline CDR1 is SGHKS and CDR2 YYEKEE (reference sequence). With V trimmed by 4 bases and J by 4 bases, 7 bases remained unmatched. CDR3 residues: CASSPETSGVYEQYF. CDR3 nucleotides: TGTGCCAGCAGCCCCGAGACTAGCGGGGTATACGAGCAGTACTTC.